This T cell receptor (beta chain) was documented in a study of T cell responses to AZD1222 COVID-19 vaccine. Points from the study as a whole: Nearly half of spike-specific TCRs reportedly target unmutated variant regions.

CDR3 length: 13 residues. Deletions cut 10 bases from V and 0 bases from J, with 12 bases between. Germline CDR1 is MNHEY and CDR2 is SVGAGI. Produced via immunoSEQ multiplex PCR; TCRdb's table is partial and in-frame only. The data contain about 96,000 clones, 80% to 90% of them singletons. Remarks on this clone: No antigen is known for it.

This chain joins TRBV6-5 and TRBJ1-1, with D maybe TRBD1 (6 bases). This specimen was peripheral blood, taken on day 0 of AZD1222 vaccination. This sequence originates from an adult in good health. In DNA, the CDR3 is TGTGCCATACAGGGTAACATGAACACTGAAGCTTTCTTT. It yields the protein CAIQGNMNTEAFF.